One T cell receptor beta chain is described in this entry. The sample comes from a study of CD8+ T cells in alopecia areata. The treatment is: oral pan-JAK inhibitor, 5-10 mg twice daily. Researchers picked out CD4+ and CD8+ T cells from PBMCs by sorting. Extracted RNA was reverse transcribed into cDNA, the sequencing template. TCRdb's table, derived via immunoSEQ multiplex PCR, lists solely in-frame clones and lacks some. Altogether 170,000 or so clones are present, around 50% being singletons, with the ten largest covering over 9.5%. This receptor was identified in a human donor with alopecia areata. Sequencing used CD8+ T cells sorted from blood, obtained at week 24, from a patient treated with tofacitinib.

CDR3 protein: CAWDFRDTQYF. The CDR3 nucleotides read TGTGCCTGGGACTTCAGAGATACGCAGTATTTT. The J gene is TRBJ2-3, the V gene TRBV30, with D hard to call. The germline V gene encodes CDR1 GTSNPN and CDR2 SVGIG (reference sequence). This CDR3 is built from 11 residues. V lost 5 bases to trimming and J lost 5 bases, with 8 bases between them.